Sequencing of this TCR beta chain was carried out in a study of shared T cell receptors in the human thymus. Trimming removed 6 bases from V and 10 bases from J; junction bases left unmatched: 14. Germline CDR1 and CDR2: MNHEY and SVGAGI. CDR3 length equals 15 residues. The data were produced by immunoSEQ multiplex PCR, yet TCRdb's version contains in-frame clones alone and is incomplete. In the table there are around 730,000 clones, approximately 83% of which are singletons. These data were also filed under a second study, of human thymus T cells. From that paper: Corrective cardiac operations yielded the resected thymus tissue. Gene usage (both V and J) appeared biased in thymic and blood repertoires. There were highly overlapping thymic repertoires among unrelated individuals, as related research reported.

The chain joins TRBV6-5 to TRBJ2-1; 8 bases agree with TRBD1. Sequencing used thymocytes. The source of this sequence is a girl less than two years old with a congenital heart defect. CDR3 sequence (DNA): TGTGCCAGCAGCTTCCTCTTAGGACAGGGAGGCGAGCAGTTCTTC. This gives the protein CASSFLLGQGGEQFF.